This TCR beta chain was identified during a study of CD8+ T cells in alopecia areata. Sequencing templates came from extracted RNA that was reverse transcribed into cDNA. TCRdb's copy holds only in-frame clones and misses some; the assay was immunoSEQ multiplex PCR. The sample has 200,000 to 250,000 clones; around 57% are singletons. Treatment reported: oral pan-JAK inhibitor, 5-10 mg twice daily. Alopecia areata patients provided lesional scalp punch biopsies and peripheral blood, both collected for the study. Trimming cost V 4 bases and J 7 bases, with 28 bases left between them. Germline values: CDR1 SQVTM, CDR2 ANQGSEA. The length of the CDR3 is 17 residues.

This chain uses TRBV29-1 with TRBJ1-2; the D gene is possibly TRBD1 (5 bases). Sequencing was performed on CD4+ T cells sorted from blood, taken at week 4, from a patient treated with tofacitinib. The origin of this receptor is a human donor with alopecia areata. The CDR3 loop reads CSVGQYGMAGRNGGYTF. The CDR3 bases are TGCAGCGTTGGTCAATACGGCATGGCAGGGCGTAACGGTGGCTACACCTTC.